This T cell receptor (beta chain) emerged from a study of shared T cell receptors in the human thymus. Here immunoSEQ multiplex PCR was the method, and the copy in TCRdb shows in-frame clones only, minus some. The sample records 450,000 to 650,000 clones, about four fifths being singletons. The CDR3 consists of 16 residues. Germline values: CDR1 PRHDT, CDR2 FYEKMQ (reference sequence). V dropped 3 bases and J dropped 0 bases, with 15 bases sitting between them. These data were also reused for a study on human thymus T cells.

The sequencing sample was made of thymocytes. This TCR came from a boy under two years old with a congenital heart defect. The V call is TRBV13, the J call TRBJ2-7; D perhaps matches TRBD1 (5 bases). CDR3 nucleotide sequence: TGTGCCAGCAGCTTCCGTCCGACAGCCCGCTCCTACGAGCAGTACTTC. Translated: CASSFRPTARSYEQYF. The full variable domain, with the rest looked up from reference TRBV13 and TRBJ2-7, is AAGVIQSPRHLIKEKRETATLKCYPIPRHDTVYWYQQGPGQDPQFLISFYEKMQSDKGSIPDRFSAQQFSDYHSELNMSSLELGDSALYFCASSFRPTARSYEQYFGPGTRLTVT.